This entry concerns a single T cell receptor (beta chain). As originally analysed: From reference gene primer amplification, estimates of nucleated cell counts were derived. The assay was immunoSEQ multiplex PCR, and TCRdb's table has in-frame clones only and misses some. That table gives V, J and clone size, and the DNA gave D and trimming. The sample holds 50,000 to 55,000 clones, 86% seen once. These data are taken from a study of blood T cell repertoires in COVID-19. About the study: Both acute and convalescent COVID-19 samples were obtained from the United States, Italy and Spain. From T cells, B-cell-depleted T cells, or PBMCs came the material, which was cDNA or gDNA.

The CDR3 has 16 residues. Per germline, CDR1 LNHNV and CDR2 YYDKDF (reference sequence). Trimming took off 1 base at V and 0 bases at J, with 11 bases between the two ends. Specimen: peripheral blood. This chain joins TRBV15 and TRBJ2-3; D not resolved. The receptor comes from a woman of 80 years or more with acute or convalescent COVID-19. CDR3 amino acids: CATSRGLEPSTDTQYF. The CDR3 DNA reads TGTGCCACCAGCAGAGGTTTAGAGCCTAGCACAGATACGCAGTATTTT.